This record concerns one T cell receptor (beta chain) sequence. Checkpoint therapy with ipilimumab 1 mg/kg began 14 to 28 days after transplant. Looked up from germline, CDR1 is MNHNS and CDR2 is SASEGT. The CDR3 covers 15 residues. V was pared by 4 bases and J by 4 bases, with 5 bases of the junction left unmatched. Libraries were prepared by immunoSEQ multiplex PCR; TCRdb keeps only in-frame clonotypes and omits some of them. The sample has over 15,000 clones, 81% seen once; the top ten hold roughly 7.5%. These data belong to a study of ipilimumab plus nivolumab after autologous stem cell transplantation. For the study at large: Patients received a median of about 5 ipilimumab and eight or nine nivolumab doses. The DLBCL cohort had primary refractory and relapsed disease, with 18-month progression-free survival of about 86% and 29%.

The source of this sequence is a male donor with diffuse large B-cell lymphoma. Sequenced here: PBMCs, sampled in a trial of ipilimumab plus nivolumab as post-transplant consolidation. This rearrangement joins TRBV6-1 to TRBJ1-5, with 9 bases lining up with TRBD1. CDR3 in amino acids: CASSAVGTGNQPQHF. In DNA form, the CDR3 reads TGTGCCAGCAGTGCAGTCGGGACAGGGAATCAGCCCCAGCATTTT.